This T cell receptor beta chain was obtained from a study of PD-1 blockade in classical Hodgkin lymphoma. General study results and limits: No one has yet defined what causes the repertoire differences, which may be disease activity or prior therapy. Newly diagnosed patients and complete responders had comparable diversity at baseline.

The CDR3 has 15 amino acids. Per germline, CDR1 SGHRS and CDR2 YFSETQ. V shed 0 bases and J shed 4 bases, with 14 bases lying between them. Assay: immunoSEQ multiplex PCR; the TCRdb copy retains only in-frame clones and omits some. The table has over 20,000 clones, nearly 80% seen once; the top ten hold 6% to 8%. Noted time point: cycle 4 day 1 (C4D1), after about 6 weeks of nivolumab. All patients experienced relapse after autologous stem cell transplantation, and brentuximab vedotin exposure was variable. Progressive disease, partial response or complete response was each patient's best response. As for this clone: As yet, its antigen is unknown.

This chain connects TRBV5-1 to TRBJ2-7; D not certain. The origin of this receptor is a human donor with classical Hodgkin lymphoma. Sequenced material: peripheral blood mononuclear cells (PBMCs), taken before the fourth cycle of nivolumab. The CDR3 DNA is TGCGCCAGCAGCTTGGAAGCTCAGGCCAGATACGAGCAGTACTTC. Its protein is CASSLEAQARYEQYF.